This T cell receptor (beta chain) emerged from a study of PD-1 blockade in classical Hodgkin lymphoma (dated by TCRdb to the early 2020s). Regarding the complete study: Nivolumab dosing was 3 mg/kg intravenously every 2 weeks, continuing until either disease progression or unacceptable toxicity. The study used TCR beta sequencing and CyTOF to define a peripheral blood immune signature of response to PD-1 blockade in classical Hodgkin lymphoma. General conclusions and limits of the study: By C4D1, a significant rise was seen in CD4+ TCR diversity but not in CD8+ TCR diversity (p=0.0027 vs p=0.16), and the rise was most apparent among complete responders (p=0.02). Diversity was lower in patients who began nivolumab less than 1 year after ASCT, so these patients were left out of later analyses to avoid confounding by immune reconstitution. Trial patients with a complete response had baseline diversity similar to that of newly diagnosed patients, while partial responders and progressors had significantly lower diversity. Baseline TCR diversity was reported to be lower in newly diagnosed patients than in healthy donors, and even lower in relapsed/refractory patients. The study was restricted to a single clinical trial cohort, and the causes of repertoire differences, possibly disease activity or prior therapy, were left undefined.

The Qiagen DNeasy kit was used to extract genomic DNA both from unsorted PBMCs and from the negatively selected CD4+ and CD8+ fractions. TCR beta CDR3 regions were amplified by immunoSEQ multiplex PCR using primers annealing to V and J segments. Amplification bias was minimized using a synthetic immune receptor repertoire, and residual bias was removed computationally after sequencing. Processing in the source paper ran as follows. Custom Python scripts were used to quantify repertoire diversity as the Shannon entropy index. The unsorted, CD4+ and CD8+ repertoires were each analyzed separately, with the exception of combined analyses, where CD4+ and CD8+ sequences were merged in silico. Clonal expansion was defined as at least a 2-fold frequency increase after treatment relative to C1D1, with a pseudocount of 0.5 for undetected baseline clones. Singleton clones were defined as clones with 0 or 1 copy at C1D1, and non-singleton clones were defined as clones with 2 or more copies. By matching protein sequences in sorted samples from the same patient, clones expanded in unsorted samples were annotated as CD4+, CD8+ or unknown. Diversity changes from C1D1 to C4D1 were tested in paired samples using Wilcoxon tests. TCRdb limited this immuneACCESS table to in-frame rearrangements with V and J called. A share of clones is missing; checked studies link under half to unresolved V genes, and the rest is unexplained. V and J calls and clone size are given by that table; D and trimming were obtained from the DNA. The sample profile shows about 21,000 clones; about 84% of them were found once. The ten largest clones capture around 22% of the sample.

V gives up 1 base and J gives up 0 bases, and the segment between their germline ends measures 17 bases. The CDR3 starts with the cysteine, ends with the phenylalanine, and has 18 residues. Here the CDR3 DNA is all that survives: 54 bases in frame from base 1. CDR1 and CDR2, looked up from the germline V gene (reference sequence), are SEHNR and FQNEAQ. The time point label, as the study defines it: cycle 4 day 1 (C4D1), after 6 weeks of nivolumab. Every trial patient had relapsed after autologous stem cell transplantation, and cohorts A, B and C differed in prior brentuximab vedotin exposure. The trial cohort was composed of approximately 56 patients with relapsed/refractory classical Hodgkin lymphoma, for whom complete response, partial response or progressive disease was recorded as best overall response. Trial patients were treated with single-agent nivolumab in the multi-cohort phase II CheckMate 205 trial. Best overall response was determined by an independent review committee according to the 2007 International Working Group response criteria. PBMCs from the trial were collected at three points: immediately before nivolumab initiation (C1D1), and during therapy at cycle 2 day 1 and cycle 4 day 1. Peripheral blood was collected in 8 mL Vacutainer Cell Preparation Tubes, from which PBMCs were isolated by centrifugation and then cryopreserved.

A few counts support this clone. There is no known antigen for this receptor. Within one base of it there is no much larger clone, and no base qualities were kept. The specimen was peripheral blood mononuclear cells (PBMCs), collected before the fourth cycle of nivolumab. The source is a human donor with classical Hodgkin lymphoma. This receptor chain uses TRBV7-9 and TRBJ2-3, and the D gene may be TRBD1, 7 bases matching. The CDR3 amino acid sequence is: CASSLDWGGDRSTDTQYF. Here is the DNA: TGTGCCAGCAGCTTAGATTGGGGCGGGGACAGAAGCACAGATACGCAGTATTTT.